These 30 T cell receptor beta chains came from one sample sequenced in a study of blood T cell repertoires in COVID-19 (dated by TCRdb to about 2020). Receptor libraries were prepared by the immunoSEQ multiplex PCR assay. The table was pulled from immuneACCESS by TCRdb, which kept in-frame rearrangements only. Such tables lose some clones; where checked, under half of the loss comes from unresolved V genes, and the rest has no known cause. This sample gives about 190,000 clones in total; approximately 79% of them show up just once. The top ten clonotypes cover approximately 13% of the sample. Sequencing input: peripheral blood. These receptors came from a woman between 45 and 65 years old with acute or convalescent COVID-19.

The rearrangement uses TRBV6-1 and TRBJ2-7, with 10 nucleotides matching TRBD2. The CDR3 spans 15 residues. Germline V gene data show CDR1 as MNHNS and CDR2 as SASEGT. V was pared by 6 bases and J by 2 bases, with 7 bases of the junction left unmatched. This chain's CDR3 is CASSRLAGDTYEQYF. CDR3 nucleotide sequence: TGTGCCAGCAGCCGTCTAGCGGGAGACACCTACGAGCAGTACTTC.

This sequence joins TRBV9 and TRBJ2-5, with TRBD2 identical over 10 bases. This CDR3 has 14 residues. The V gene end was trimmed by 4 bases and the J gene end by 4 bases; junction bases not matched to a gene: 4. Germline V CDR1 and CDR2: SGDLS, YYNGEE. The CDR3 DNA reads as TGTGCCAGCAGCCCACTAGCGGGGAGAGAGACCCAGTACTTC. This gives the protein CASSPLAGRETQYF.

This chain links TRBV14 with TRBJ2-7; D gene unclear. This CDR3 is built from 13 residues. Trimming removed 0 bases from V and 7 bases from J, with 10 bases in between. Germline-derived CDR1 and CDR2 are SGHDN and FVKESK. The CDR3 DNA reads TGTGCCAGCAGCCAAGATCTAACGAGGGAGCAGTACTTC. Translating it yields CASSQDLTREQYF.

V and J are TRBV11-2 and TRBJ2-3, with TRBD1 as a possible D gene (6 bases). Trimming shortened V by 5 bases and J by 0 bases, and 12 bases separated the two germline ends. The CDR3 runs to 15 residues. Germline CDR1 SGHAT, CDR2 FQNNGV. The CDR3 DNA is TGTGCCAGCAGCCCGACAGGCACTAGCACAGATACGCAGTATTTT. It encodes CASSPTGTSTDTQYF.

The sample holds a few counts of this clone. The genes are TRBV7-9 and TRBJ2-7, with a weak D call TRBD1 (6 bases). The CDR3 sequence is 15 residues long. With 5 bases removed from V and 1 base from J, the gap between germline ends came to 15 bases. Germline CDR1 and CDR2: SEHNR and FQNEAQ (reference sequence). Here the CDR3 reads CASSNSSTGSYEQYF. As DNA, the CDR3 is TGTGCCAGCAGCAACTCTTCCACAGGGTCCTACGAGCAGTACTTC.

A remark on this clone: The germline gene is not matched at one end of the junction; a read error may be the cause. The chain couples TRBV5-6 to TRBJ2-5, with TRBD2 matching over 8 bases. Germline V gives CDR1 SGHDT, CDR2 YYEEEE. The CDR3 loop spans 17 amino acids. The CDR3 sequence is CARSLLHGGGTQETQYF. As DNA, the CDR3 is TGTGCCCGCAGCTTGCTTCACGGGGGGGGAACCCAAGAGACCCAGTACTTC.

J is TRBJ2-7 and V is TRBV30; 9 nucleotides line up with TRBD2. CDR1 is GTSNPN and CDR2 is SVGIG in the germline V gene (reference sequence). The CDR3 extends over 17 amino acids. J gave up 4 bases and V 0 bases, and 13 bases lay outside the gene matches. The CDR3 DNA reads as TGTGCCTGGAGTGTGGCTTCCCTTAGCGGGAGTAGGTACGAGCAGTACTTC. Protein product: CAWSVASLSGSRYEQYF.

The J gene is TRBJ2-1, the V gene TRBV6-4; TRBD2 matches at 8 bases. This CDR3 is built from 16 residues. CDR1 and CDR2 (germline): MRHNA, SNTAGT. Trimming at V came to 0 bases and at J to 6 bases, leaving 7 bases not matched to a gene. The CDR3 is CASSDSSGSPTNEQFF. Written as DNA, the CDR3 is TGTGCCAGCAGTGACTCCAGCGGGAGTCCCACCAATGAGCAGTTCTTC.

This rearrangement joins TRBV3-1 (or the pseudogene TRBV3-2) to TRBJ2-1, with 8 bases fitting TRBD2. With V trimmed by 4 bases and J by 7 bases, 15 bases remained unmatched. This CDR3 comprises 17 residues. Germline CDR1 reads LGHDT; CDR2 reads YNNKEL (reference sequence). Here the CDR3 DNA reads TGTGCCAGCAGCCGAGGGTCACTAGCGGCCACGGGAAATGAGCAGTTCTTC. Its translation is CASSRGSLAATGNEQFF.

The chain links TRBV3-1 (or the pseudogene TRBV3-2) to TRBJ1-1; possibly TRBD1 for D (5 bases). Trimming took 0 bases from V and 1 from J, leaving 9 bases between them. The CDR3 extends over 15 amino acids. Germline V CDR1 and CDR2: LGHDT, YNNKEL (reference sequence). DNA for the CDR3: TGTGCCAGCAGCCAAGATGGGCAGGGGAACACTGAAGCTTTCTTT. This gives the protein CASSQDGQGNTEAFF.

This sequence joins TRBV10-3 and TRBJ1-1; a weak D match, TRBD1 (6 bases). V lost 3 bases, J lost 1 base, and 18 bases lay in between. The length of the CDR3 is 17 residues. Germline CDR1 and CDR2: ENHRY and SYGVKD. The CDR3 protein is CAISDLLLTGENTEAFF. DNA for the CDR3: TGTGCCATCAGTGATCTTTTACTGACAGGAGAGAACACTGAAGCTTTCTTT.

The CDR3 nucleotides read TGTGCCAGCTCACCAGAGACAGGGGGCGTTACGTCTGGGGCCAACGTCCTGACTTTC. It is translated as CASSPETGGVTSGANVLTF. The chain carries TRBV18 and TRBJ2-6; 10 nucleotides line up with TRBD1. Germline CDR1 and CDR2: KGHSH and LQKENI. J gave up 1 base and V 2 bases, and 8 bases lay outside the gene matches. There are 19 residues in the CDR3.

This clone was picked up one time. The gene calls are TRBV5-1 and TRBJ1-2, with a possible D match to TRBD1 (6 bases). The germline V and J ends were trimmed by 4 bases and 3 bases, with 19 bases remaining between them. Per germline, CDR1 SGHRS and CDR2 YFSETQ. The CDR3 has 16 residues. The CDR3 here is CASSPLSTGAYYGYTF. In DNA form, the CDR3 reads TGCGCCAGCAGCCCCCTGTCGACAGGAGCCTACTATGGCTACACCTTC.

The gene calls are TRBV5-1 and TRBJ1-4; TRBD1 is a possible D gene (5 bases). With 6 bases removed from V and 5 bases from J, the gap between germline ends came to 17 bases. CDR3 size: 15 residues. CDR1 is SGHRS, CDR2 YFSETQ, per germline. The DNA of the CDR3 is TGCGCCAGCACTCACTTCGGGGGTTTGAATGAAAAACTGTTTTTT. It codes for CASTHFGGLNEKLFF.

V usage is TRBV27 and J usage is TRBJ2-1; TRBD2 might be the D (6 bases). From germline, CDR1 is MNHEY and CDR2 SMNVEV (reference sequence). Trimming cost V 1 base and J 4 bases, with 8 bases left between them. The CDR3 sequence is 14 residues long. The chain's CDR3 is CASSLWGGYNEQFF. In DNA, the CDR3 is TGTGCCAGCAGTTTATGGGGAGGTTACAATGAGCAGTTCTTC.

V usage is TRBV19 and J usage is TRBJ2-2; 7 nucleotides agree with TRBD1. Germline lookup yields CDR1 LNHDA and CDR2 SQIVND (reference sequence). Trimming took 4 bases from V and 6 from J; bases not matched to a gene: 5. This CDR3 is 14 amino acids long. In DNA, the CDR3 is TGTGCCAGTAGTACCGGGACAGCCTCCGGGGAGCTGTTTTTT. Translation: CASSTGTASGELFF.

The CDR3 is CASSQGVDYGYTF. CDR3 bases: TGTGCCAGCAGTCAGGGGGTGGACTATGGCTACACCTTC. The rearrangement links TRBV28 to TRBJ1-2, with TRBD1 matching over 7 bases. The CDR3 sequence is 13 residues long. The germline V gene has CDR1 MDHEN and CDR2 SYDVKM. Trimming at V came to 5 bases and at J to 3 bases, leaving 3 bases not matched to a gene.

This clone has only one observation. This chain connects TRBV19 to TRBJ1-4, with TRBD1 matching over 8 bases. This CDR3 is built from 16 residues. Germline V gene lookup returns CDR1 LNHDA and CDR2 SQIVND (reference sequence). Losses at the gene ends were 5 bases for V and 8 bases for J; bases not matched to a gene: 13. CDR3 bases: TGTGCCAGTAGTCCCGATCGGACAGGGCGACGGGAAAAACTGTTTTTT. Its protein product is CASSPDRTGRREKLFF. Filled out from reference TRBV19 and TRBJ1-4, the complete variable domain reads DGGITQSPKYLFRKEGQNVTLSCEQNLNHDAMYWYRQDPGQGLRLIYYSQIVNDFQKGDIAEGYSVSREKKESFPLTVTSAQKNPTAFYLCASSPDRTGRREKLFFGSGTQLSVL.

The chain recombines TRBV5-4 with TRBJ2-6; 7 bases are shared with TRBD2. The J call may be in error: the DNA end matches TRBJ2-5 better. This CDR3 contains 13 residues. Germline values: CDR1 SGHNT, CDR2 YYREEE (reference sequence). In DNA, the CDR3 is TGTGCCAGCAGCTCGGGCGGGAGCGAGACCCAGTACTTC. As protein: CASSSGGSETQYF.

This chain joins TRBV7-8 and TRBJ2-7, with D possibly TRBD2 on 6 matching bases. Trimming shortened V by 1 base and J by 1 base, and 8 bases separated the two germline ends. Germline V gene sequence: CDR1 SGHVS, CDR2 FQNEAQ. CDR3 length: 14 amino acids. CDR3 in amino acids: CASSLDGLSYEQYF. The CDR3, as DNA: TGTGCCAGCAGCTTAGACGGACTATCCTACGAGCAGTACTTC.

The table lists this clone with many counts. This chain links TRBV27 with TRBJ1-3, with D possibly being TRBD1 (5 bases). The CDR3 runs 18 residues. V was pared by 0 bases and J by 2 bases, with 17 bases between. In germline, CDR1 is MNHEY, CDR2 SMNVEV (reference sequence). The CDR3 sequence is CASSLSGGKGLPGNTIYF. The CDR3 nucleotides read TGTGCCAGCAGTTTATCCGGGGGAAAGGGTCTCCCTGGAAACACCATATATTTT.

Worth noting for this clone: Mismatch with germline at one junction end may stem from a read error. The chain combines TRBV3-1 (or the pseudogene TRBV3-2) with TRBJ2-7, with TRBD2 matching 7 bases. CDR1 is LGHDT and CDR2 is YNNKEL in the germline V gene (reference sequence). CDR3 size: 14 residues. CDR3 region: CASSPYREETQLHF. The CDR3 region has the DNA TGTGCCAGCAGCCCTTATCGGGAGGAGACCCAGTTGCACTTC.

CDR3 sequence: CASSIDSLGGTEAFF. CDR3 DNA: TGTGCCAGTAGTATAGACTCCCTGGGGGGCACTGAAGCTTTCTTT. The rearrangement links TRBV19 to TRBJ1-1; tentatively, D is TRBD1 (5 bases). The V and J ends lost 0 bases and 4 bases respectively, with 12 bases between them. CDR1 is LNHDA, CDR2 SQIVND, per germline (reference sequence). CDR3 length: 15 residues.

The V gene is TRBV2, the J gene TRBJ1-4; TRBD1 aligns across 8 bases. Trimming removed 4 bases from V and 7 bases from J; junction bases left unmatched: 8. The CDR3 totals 15 residues. The V gene's germline CDR1 is SNHLY and CDR2 FYNNEI. The CDR3 nucleotides read TGTGCCAGCAGTGTCGGACAGGGCATCGGTGAAAAACTGTTTTTT. Protein: CASSVGQGIGEKLFF.

This chain uses TRBV11-2 with TRBJ1-6; D gene uncertain. Trimming took 7 bases from V and 9 from J, leaving 16 bases between them. This CDR3 spans 14 amino acids. Per germline, CDR1 SGHAT and CDR2 FQNNGV. The chain's CDR3 is CASTRAGSGSPLHF. CDR3 sequence (DNA): TGTGCCAGCACGCGGGCGGGATCGGGTTCACCCCTCCACTTT.

This chain uses TRBV18 with TRBJ2-5; 8 bases align to TRBD1. CDR1 is KGHSH and CDR2 is LQKENI in the germline V gene. This CDR3 comprises 17 residues. V gave up 0 bases and J gave up 2 bases; unmatched junction bases: 8. CDR3 region: CASSPPSRTGFQETQYF. The CDR3 DNA reads as TGTGCCAGCTCACCACCCTCTCGGACAGGGTTTCAAGAGACCCAGTACTTC.

This clone turned up a few times. V and J are TRBV19 and TRBJ2-2; TRBD1 matches at 7 bases. The CDR3 length is 16 residues. V was pared by 2 bases and J by 2 bases, with 5 bases of the junction left unmatched. CDR1 is LNHDA, CDR2 SQIVND, per germline (reference sequence). The CDR3 reads CASSIRGTVNTGELFF. DNA for the CDR3: TGTGCCAGTAGTATAAGGGGGACAGTAAACACCGGGGAGCTGTTTTTT.

The chain joins TRBV6-6 to TRBJ2-1; 8 bases agree with TRBD2. Germline CDR1 reads MNHNY; CDR2 reads SVGAGI (reference sequence). V shed 5 bases, J shed 2 bases, and the junction held 5 bases outside the gene matches. The CDR3 extends over 15 amino acids. CDR3 sequence: CASSTREGAYNEQFF. Written as DNA, the CDR3 is TGTGCCAGCAGTACCCGGGAGGGAGCCTACAATGAGCAGTTCTTC.

This clone was detected once. The chain joins TRBV4-2 to TRBJ2-7, with 9 nucleotides matching TRBD1. CDR1 and CDR2 (germline): LGHNA, YNFKEQ. Trimming took 1 base from V and 4 from J; bases not matched to a gene: 8. The CDR3 extends over 16 amino acids. CDR3 loop: CASSQAHGQGTYEQYF. CDR3 nucleotide sequence: TGTGCCAGCAGCCAAGCCCACGGACAGGGGACGTACGAGCAGTACTTC.

The rearrangement uses TRBV5-1 and TRBJ1-1; D is undetermined. The CDR3 length is 15 residues. CDR1 is SGHRS and CDR2 is YFSETQ in the germline V gene. V was cut by 4 bases and J by 2 bases, with 15 bases left in between. The CDR3 protein is CASSPNPPKNTEAFF. The CDR3 nucleotides read TGCGCCAGCAGCCCTAATCCGCCTAAAAACACTGAAGCTTTCTTT. Looking up the rest from reference TRBV5-1 and TRBJ1-1 gives the full variable domain: KAGVTQTPRYLIKTRGQQVTLSCSPISGHRSVSWYQQTPGQGLQFLFEYFSETQRNKGNFPGRFSGRQFSNSRSEMNVSTLELGDSALYLCASSPNPPKNTEAFFGQGTRLTVV.